These 17 T cell receptor beta chains originate from one sample sequenced in a study of T cell repertoires in cytomegalovirus infection. TCRdb fed the reads into MiXCR, producing one record per CDR3 protein. Of some 350,000 distinct CDR3 sequences in the sample, 15% to 20% were seen once. The sequenced material came from PBMCs. The receptor set was obtained from a human donor in good health (CMV status not recorded). Some clones in this sample may be carry-over from other donors' samples.

In DNA, the CDR3 is TGCGCCAGCAGCCAAGATCTAGCCACAGATACGCAGTATTTT. Its translation: CASSQDLATDTQYF. This chain joins TRBV4-3 and TRBJ2-3, with D possibly matching TRBD2 (5 bases). V dropped 0 bases and J dropped 2 bases, with 6 bases sitting between them. The CDR3 contains 14 residues. Germline CDR1 reads LGHNA; CDR2 reads YSLEER.

The sample holds many counts of this clonotype. The chain joins TRBV7-2 to TRBJ2-7; D uncertain. Germline V gene sequence: CDR1 SGHTA, CDR2 FQGNSA. The CDR3 loop spans 12 amino acids. The ends were cut back, 5 bases at V and 4 bases at J, with 9 bases in the middle. This CDR3 reads CASSATLYEQYF. CDR3 DNA: TGTGCCAGCAGCGCGACCCTTTACGAGCAGTACTTC.

A few counts support this clonotype. This chain connects TRBV7-9 to TRBJ2-1; 7 nucleotides line up with TRBD2. J lost 9 bases, V lost 5 bases, and 13 bases had no gene match. There are 15 residues in the CDR3. CDR1 and CDR2 (germline): SEHNR, FQNEAQ (reference sequence). The CDR3 loop reads CASSRGLAGEGEQFF. CDR3 nucleotides: TGTGCCAGCAGCCGAGGGTTGGCGGGAGAGGGTGAGCAGTTCTTC.

This clonotype showed up many times. With a much larger clone just one base away, this may be a read error. V gene TRBV7-6 combines with J gene TRBJ2-3; D ambiguous. The length of the CDR3 is 12 residues. Trimming shortened V by 5 bases and J by 4 bases, and 7 bases separated the two germline ends. In germline, CDR1 is SGHVS, CDR2 FNYEAQ. The CDR3 nucleotides are TGTGCCAGCAGCCCCAGCTCAGATACGCAGTATTTT. Amino acid sequence: CASSPSSDTQYF.

This chain uses TRBV4-1 with TRBJ2-1, with D possibly being TRBD1 (7 bases). The V and J ends lost 5 bases and 2 bases respectively, with 13 bases between them. Germline values: CDR1 MGHRA, CDR2 YSYEKL. This CDR3 has 15 residues. The CDR3 region has the DNA TGCGCCAGCAGCGCCCAGGGGGGAGCCTACAATGAGCAGTTCTTC. Translating gives CASSAQGGAYNEQFF.

Here the CDR3 reads CASSFTEGGYTF. The CDR3 nucleotides read TGTGCCAGCAGCTTTACGGAGGGCGGCTACACCTTC. The chain has TRBV12-3 or TRBV12-4 and TRBJ1-2; unclear D gene. CDR3 length: 12 residues. The V end was cut by 6 bases, the J end by 8 bases, with 13 bases between.

This clonotype turned up a few times. The chain combines TRBV7-2 with TRBJ2-4; 14 bases fit TRBD2. The CDR3 has 20 residues. With V trimmed by 0 bases and J by 3 bases, 10 bases remained unmatched. Germline V gene sequence: CDR1 SGHTA, CDR2 FQGNSA. The CDR3, as DNA: TGTGCCAGCAGCTTAGCGCCGGGACTAGCGGGAGCGGGCGACAAAAACATTCAGTACTTC. It translates to CASSLAPGLAGAGDKNIQYF.

This clonotype has a count of ten or more. The chain uses TRBV11-2 and TRBJ2-7; 9 positions agree with TRBD2. After removal of 6 bases from V and 4 bases from J, the junction contained 7 bases not matched to a gene. The CDR3 covers 14 residues. From germline, CDR1 is SGHAT and CDR2 FQNNGV. The CDR3 spells CASRADLAGYEQYF. CDR3 sequence (DNA): TGTGCCAGCAGGGCGGACCTAGCGGGGTACGAGCAGTACTTC.

V is TRBV2 and J is TRBJ2-5, with 9 bases lining up with TRBD1. The CDR3 length is 15 residues. CDR1 SNHLY and CDR2 FYNNEI come from the germline V gene. The junction had 7 bases not matched to a gene; V was cut back by 6 bases and J by 2 bases. The CDR3 DNA sequence: TGTGCCAGCAGGCATGGGACAGGGTTTCAAGAGACCCAGTACTTC. Its translation is CASRHGTGFQETQYF.

This chain links TRBV6-2 or TRBV6-3 with TRBJ1-1; TRBD1 matches 8 bases. The CDR3 length is 13 residues. J gave up 5 bases and V 5 bases, and 4 bases lay outside the gene matches. Germline CDR1 and CDR2: MNHEY and SVGEGT. The CDR3 protein is CASSRRTGTEAFF. The CDR3 DNA sequence: TGTGCCAGCAGTCGCCGGACAGGGACTGAAGCTTTCTTT.

This clonotype has more than one count but fewer than ten. The DNA for the CDR3 is TGTGCCTGCGGCTGGGAGCCCCTCACAGATACGCAGTATTTT. It is translated as CACGWEPLTDTQYF. The rearrangement joins TRBV30 to TRBJ2-3; perhaps TRBD2 as D (5 bases). Germline V gene data show CDR1 as GTSNPN and CDR2 as SVGIG (reference sequence). There are 14 residues in the CDR3. Trimming removed 6 bases at V and 2 bases at J, with 15 bases between.

There are a few counts of this clonotype. This chain links TRBV2 with TRBJ1-1, with 8 bases identical to TRBD1. This CDR3 has 14 amino acids. Germline assignment: CDR1 SNHLY and CDR2 FYNNEI. J lost 7 bases, V lost 8 bases, and 12 bases had no gene match. The DNA for the CDR3 is TGTGCCAGCCGATCACAGGGGGAAGGTGTTGAAGCTTTCTTT. This gives the protein CASRSQGEGVEAFF.

V gene TRBV2 combines with J gene TRBJ2-5; TRBD2 is a possible D gene (5 bases). The CDR3 is 15 amino acids. Trimming cost V 2 bases and J 3 bases, with 13 bases left between them. Germline assignment: CDR1 SNHLY and CDR2 FYNNEI. CDR3 nucleotides: TGTGCCAGCAGTGAAATCATTGGGAGAGAAGAGACCCAGTACTTC. This sequence encodes CASSEIIGREETQYF.

As for this clonotype: A much larger clone sits a single nucleotide away, making a read error possible. This chain connects TRBV12-5 to TRBJ2-3; no firm D call. V was clipped by 6 bases and J by 6 bases, with 13 bases between them. The CDR3 length is 13 residues. The V gene's germline CDR1 is LGHNT and CDR2 FRNRAP. This chain's CDR3 is CASGAGFPDTQYF. CDR3 bases: TGTGCTAGTGGCGCAGGTTTTCCCGATACGCAGTATTTT. The full variable domain, with the rest looked up from reference TRBV12-5 and TRBJ2-3, is DARVTQTPRHKVTEMGQEVTMRCQPILGHNTVFWYRQTMMQGLELLAYFRNRAPLDDSGMPKDRFSAEMPDATLATLKIQPSEPRDSAVYFCASGAGFPDTQYFGPGTRLTVL.

This clonotype was counted at least ten times. The rearrangement uses TRBV7-8 and TRBJ2-3; perhaps TRBD1 as D (5 bases). Germline lookup yields CDR1 SGHVS and CDR2 FQNEAQ. V was clipped by 5 bases and J by 4 bases, with 10 bases between them. The length of the CDR3 is 13 residues. The CDR3 loop is CASSPQGADTQYF. The CDR3 nucleotides are TGTGCCAGCAGCCCCCAGGGCGCAGATACGCAGTATTTT.

In its sample, this clonotype was seen many times. This sequence joins TRBV7-6 and TRBJ2-3, with no clear D. From germline, CDR1 is SGHVS and CDR2 FNYEAQ. With 6 bases removed from V and 4 bases from J, the gap between germline ends came to 8 bases. There are 12 residues in the CDR3. CDR3 in amino acids: CASSPLSDTQYF. The CDR3, as DNA: TGTGCCAGCAGTCCCCTGTCAGATACGCAGTATTTT.

This clonotype was seen a few times. The rearrangement uses TRBV7-2 and TRBJ1-3; D is uncertain. Germline values: CDR1 SGHTA, CDR2 FQGNSA. Deletions cut 4 bases from V and 8 bases from J, with 15 bases between. The CDR3 spans 14 residues. The DNA for the CDR3 is TGTGCCAGCAGCTCTTACCCTGGCGAGGACACCATATATTTT. This sequence encodes CASSSYPGEDTIYF.